These 12 T cell receptor beta chains were sequenced from one sample in a study of cytomegalovirus exposure and HLA in healthy donors. PCR primers comprised 60 Vbeta and 13 Jbeta primers. Sequenced by immunoSEQ multiplex PCR; TCRdb stores in-frame clones only, minus some. The sample includes about 140,000 clones. The sequenced material came from PBMCs. These receptors originate from a woman aged 18-29 years in good health and CMV-seronegative.

V is TRBV6-5 and J is TRBJ2-3; no firm D call. Trimming left V 5 bases short and J 3 bases short, with 12 bases between. Per the germline V gene, CDR1 is MNHEY and CDR2 is SVGAGI. The CDR3 is 14 amino acids. CDR3 bases: TGTGCCAGCAGTCCCCTGGCAGGAACAGATACGCAGTATTTT. It yields the protein CASSPLAGTDTQYF.

The gene calls are TRBV6-1 and TRBJ1-2; the D gene is possibly TRBD1 (5 bases). The CDR3 extends over 14 amino acids. Germline-derived CDR1 and CDR2 are MNHNS and SASEGT. The V and J ends lost 7 bases and 5 bases respectively, with 17 bases between them. The CDR3 bases are TGTGCCAGCATGGAACAGGAGAAGGATTATGGCTACACCTTC. Translation: CASMEQEKDYGYTF.

The chain recombines TRBV7-9 with TRBJ2-3; TRBD2 aligns across 9 bases. J gave up 4 bases and V 2 bases, and 4 bases lay outside the gene matches. The germline V gene encodes CDR1 SEHNR and CDR2 FQNEAQ (reference sequence). The CDR3 sequence is 15 residues long. CDR3 nucleotide sequence: TGTGCCAGCAGCTTATTAGCTAGCGGGGCAGATACGCAGTATTTT. Its protein is CASSLLASGADTQYF.

The genes are TRBV7-9 and TRBJ1-3, with 10 positions matching TRBD1. Looked up from germline, CDR1 is SEHNR and CDR2 is FQNEAQ (reference sequence). The CDR3 spans 16 residues. Losses at the gene ends were 4 bases for V and 1 base for J; bases not matched to a gene: 4. CDR3 DNA: TGTGCCAGCAGCTCGGGACAGGGGTCATCTGGAAACACCATATATTTT. Its translation is CASSSGQGSSGNTIYF. The full variable domain, completed using reference TRBV7-9 and TRBJ1-3, is DTGVSQNPRHKITKRGQNVTFRCDPISEHNRLYWYRQTLGQGPEFLTYFQNEAQLEKSRLLSDRFSAERPKGSFSTLEIQRTEQGDSAMYLCASSSGQGSSGNTIYFGEGSWLTVV.

The chain is built from TRBV9 and TRBJ1-6; no clear D gene. V gave up 0 bases and J gave up 7 bases, with 11 bases separating them. The germline CDR1 and CDR2 sequences are SGDLS and YYNGEE. The CDR3 has 15 amino acids. For the CDR3, the DNA is TGTGCCAGCAGCGTAGCAGGAGGGTTCAATTCACCCCTCCACTTT. The encoded protein is CASSVAGGFNSPLHF.

V is TRBV5-1 and J is TRBJ2-3, with 11 positions matching TRBD2. CDR3 size: 15 residues. J was trimmed by 4 bases and V by 7 bases; bases with no gene match: 8. Germline V gives CDR1 SGHRS, CDR2 YFSETQ. The DNA for the CDR3 is TGCGCCAGCCGAGCGACTAGCGGGATCCCAGATACGCAGTATTTT. Translation: CASRATSGIPDTQYF.

Details on this clone: This sample also contains other DNA sequences that code for the same CDR3. The chain links TRBV5-6 to TRBJ2-7; 14 bases line up with TRBD2. The CDR3 runs to 18 residues. The V segment lost 8 bases and the J segment 2 bases; nucleotides outside the gene matches: 15. CDR1 is SGHDT and CDR2 is YYEEEE in the germline V gene. The CDR3 here is CASSPDRGLAGAPYEQYV. In DNA, the CDR3 is TGTGCCAGTAGCCCGGACAGGGGACTAGCGGGAGCCCCCTACGAGCAGTACGTC.

V usage is TRBV28 and J usage is TRBJ1-3; 7 positions agree with TRBD1. Germline values: CDR1 MDHEN, CDR2 SYDVKM. V gave up 6 bases and J gave up 2 bases; unmatched junction bases: 4. This CDR3 region has 14 residues. Here the CDR3 reads CASSLDRAGNTIYF. For the CDR3, the DNA is TGTGCCAGCAGCCTTGACAGGGCTGGAAACACCATATATTTT.

The chain employs TRBV28 and TRBJ1-1; TRBD1 might be the D (6 bases). The CDR3 is made up of 14 amino acids. The V gene lost 5 bases and the J gene lost 1 base, with 11 bases spanning the gap. CDR1 is MDHEN, CDR2 SYDVKM, per germline. In DNA form, the CDR3 reads TGTGCCAGCAGTCGACAGGCCCCGAACACTGAAGCTTTCTTT. The encoded protein is CASSRQAPNTEAFF. The whole variable domain, filled in from reference TRBV28 and TRBJ1-1, reads DVKVTQSSRYLVKRTGEKVFLECVQDMDHENMFWYRQDPGLGLRLIYFSYDVKMKEKGDIPEGYSVSREKKERFSLILESASTNQTSMYLCASSRQAPNTEAFFGQGTRLTVV.

The chain combines TRBV5-4 with TRBJ2-7; 7 bases match TRBD2. Looked up from germline, CDR1 is SGHNT and CDR2 is YYREEE (reference sequence). V shed 1 base and J 2 bases; nucleotides not matched to a gene: 6. The CDR3 contains 15 residues. The CDR3 DNA reads as TGTGCCAGCAGCTTGTCTGTTGGGGGGGCCTACGAGCAGTACTTC. Protein sequence: CASSLSVGGAYEQYF.

The rearrangement links TRBV9 to TRBJ1-1; TRBD1 matches 8 bases. Germline CDR1 SGDLS, CDR2 YYNGEE. The CDR3 has 17 amino acids. Germline trimming cut 3 bases from V and 0 bases from J; bases unmatched to any gene: 10. The CDR3 nucleotides read TGTGCCAGCAGCGCTGGAACAGGGGGGCCTATGAACACTGAAGCTTTCTTT. It is translated as CASSAGTGGPMNTEAFF.

The rearrangement uses TRBV6-7 and TRBJ1-3; D is undetermined. TRBV6-7 is marked as an open reading frame, function uncertain. Trimming removed 6 bases at V and 2 bases at J, with 11 bases between. This CDR3 is built from 14 residues. The CDR3 DNA reads as TGTGCCAGCAGGGAGGGAGAAACTGGAAACACCATATATTTT. Its translation: CASREGETGNTIYF.